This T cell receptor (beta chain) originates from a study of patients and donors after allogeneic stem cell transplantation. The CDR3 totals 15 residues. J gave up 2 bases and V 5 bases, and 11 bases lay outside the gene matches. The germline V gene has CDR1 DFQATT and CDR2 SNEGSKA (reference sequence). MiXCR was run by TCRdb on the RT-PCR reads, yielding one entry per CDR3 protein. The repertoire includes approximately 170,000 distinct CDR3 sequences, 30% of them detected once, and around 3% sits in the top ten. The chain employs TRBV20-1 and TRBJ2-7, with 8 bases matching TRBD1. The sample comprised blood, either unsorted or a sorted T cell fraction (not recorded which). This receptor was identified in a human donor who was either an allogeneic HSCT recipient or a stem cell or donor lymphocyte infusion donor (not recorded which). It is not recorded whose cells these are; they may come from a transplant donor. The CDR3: CSAEPGGGATYEQYF. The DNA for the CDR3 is TGCAGTGCTGAGCCAGGGGGCGGGGCCACCTACGAGCAGTACTTC.